Detailed here is one T cell receptor (beta chain). The target antigen is unknown. V lost 4 bases to trimming and J lost 0 bases, with 10 bases between them. Germline CDR1 reads MNHNS; CDR2 reads SASEGT. CDR3 length: 16 residues. This specimen belongs to a study of T cell responses to AZD1222 COVID-19 vaccine. General study findings and limits: Nearly half of spike-specific TCRs reportedly target variant regions that are unmutated in the B.1.351 and B.1.1.7 variants. The donor group comprised mostly white British people and more females; the analysis possibly underestimated clonal diversity.

Sequencing used immunoSEQ multiplex PCR; TCRdb keeps in-frame clones, though not all of them. Of about 140,000 clones listed, approximately 94% are singletons. Sample: peripheral blood, taken on day 0 of AZD1222 vaccination. The chain is built from TRBV6-1 and TRBJ1-6; D is unclear. The clonotype originates from an adult in good health. The CDR3 sequence is CASSVDTFSYNSPLHF. The CDR3 DNA reads TGTGCCAGCAGTGTTGACACTTTCTCCTATAATTCACCCCTCCACTTT.